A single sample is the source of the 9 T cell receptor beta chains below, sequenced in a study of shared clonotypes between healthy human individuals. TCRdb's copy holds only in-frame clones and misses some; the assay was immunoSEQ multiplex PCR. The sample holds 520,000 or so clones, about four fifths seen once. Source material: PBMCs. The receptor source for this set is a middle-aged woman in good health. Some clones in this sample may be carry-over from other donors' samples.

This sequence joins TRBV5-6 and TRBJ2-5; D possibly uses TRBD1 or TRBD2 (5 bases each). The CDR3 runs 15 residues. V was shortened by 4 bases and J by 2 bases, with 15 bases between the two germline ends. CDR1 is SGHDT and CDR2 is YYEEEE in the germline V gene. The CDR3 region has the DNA TGTGCCAGCAGCAAACTGGGGACCTCTCAAGAGACCCAGTACTTC. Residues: CASSKLGTSQETQYF.

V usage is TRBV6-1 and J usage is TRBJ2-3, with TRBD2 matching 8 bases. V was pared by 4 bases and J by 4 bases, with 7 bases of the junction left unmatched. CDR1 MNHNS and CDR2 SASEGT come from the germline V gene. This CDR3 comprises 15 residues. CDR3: CASSGTSLRSDTQYF. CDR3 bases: TGTGCCAGCAGTGGGACTAGCCTCCGGTCAGATACGCAGTATTTT.

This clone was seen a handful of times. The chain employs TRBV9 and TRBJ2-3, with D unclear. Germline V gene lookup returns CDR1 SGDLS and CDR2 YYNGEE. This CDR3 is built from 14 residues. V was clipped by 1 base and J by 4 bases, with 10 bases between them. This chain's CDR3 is CASSVTGVADTQYF. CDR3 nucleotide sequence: TGTGCCAGCAGCGTAACGGGCGTCGCAGATACGCAGTATTTT.

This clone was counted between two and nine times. Written as DNA, the CDR3 is TGTGCCACCCGAAGTGGGAGAGTGGCCACTGAAGCTTTCTTT. Protein sequence: CATRSGRVATEAFF. V and J are TRBV15 and TRBJ1-1; D gene ambiguous. CDR3 length: 14 residues. Trimming removed 8 bases from V and 4 bases from J, with 17 bases in between. CDR1 and CDR2 from the germline V gene are LNHNV and YYDKDF (reference sequence).

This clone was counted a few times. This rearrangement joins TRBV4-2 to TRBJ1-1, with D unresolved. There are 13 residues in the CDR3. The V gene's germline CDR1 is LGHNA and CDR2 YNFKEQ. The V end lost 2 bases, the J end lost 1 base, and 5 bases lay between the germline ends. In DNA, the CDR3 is TGTGCCAGCAGCCAATCCGGGAACACTGAAGCTTTCTTT. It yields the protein CASSQSGNTEAFF.

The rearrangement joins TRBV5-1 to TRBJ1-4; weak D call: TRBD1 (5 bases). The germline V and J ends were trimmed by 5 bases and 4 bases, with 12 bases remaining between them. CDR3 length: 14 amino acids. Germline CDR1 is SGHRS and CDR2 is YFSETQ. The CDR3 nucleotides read TGCGCCAGCAGGAGGGGATCGGGTAATGAAAAACTGTTTTTT. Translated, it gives CASRRGSGNEKLFF. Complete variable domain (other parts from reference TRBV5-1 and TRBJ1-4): KAGVTQTPRYLIKTRGQQVTLSCSPISGHRSVSWYQQTPGQGLQFLFEYFSETQRNKGNFPGRFSGRQFSNSRSEMNVSTLELGDSALYLCASRRGSGNEKLFFGSGTQLSVL.

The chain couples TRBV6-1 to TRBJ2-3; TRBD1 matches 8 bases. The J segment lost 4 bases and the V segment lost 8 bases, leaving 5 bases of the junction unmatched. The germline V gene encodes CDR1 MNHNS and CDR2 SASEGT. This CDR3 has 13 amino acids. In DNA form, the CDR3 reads TGTGCCAGCCGACGGACAGGGTCAGATACGCAGTATTTT. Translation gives CASRRTGSDTQYF.

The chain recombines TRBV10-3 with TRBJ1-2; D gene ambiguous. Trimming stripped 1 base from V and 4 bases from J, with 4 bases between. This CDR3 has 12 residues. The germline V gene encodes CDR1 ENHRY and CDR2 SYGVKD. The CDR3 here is CAISEYGYGYTF. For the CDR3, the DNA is TGTGCCATCAGTGAGTATGGCTATGGCTACACCTTC.

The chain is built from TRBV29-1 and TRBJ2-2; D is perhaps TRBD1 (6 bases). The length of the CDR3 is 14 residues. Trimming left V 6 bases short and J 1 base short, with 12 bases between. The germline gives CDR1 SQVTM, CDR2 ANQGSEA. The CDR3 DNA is TGCAGCGTAGGACAGTCCCTGAACACCGGGGAGCTGTTTTTT. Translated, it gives CSVGQSLNTGELFF.